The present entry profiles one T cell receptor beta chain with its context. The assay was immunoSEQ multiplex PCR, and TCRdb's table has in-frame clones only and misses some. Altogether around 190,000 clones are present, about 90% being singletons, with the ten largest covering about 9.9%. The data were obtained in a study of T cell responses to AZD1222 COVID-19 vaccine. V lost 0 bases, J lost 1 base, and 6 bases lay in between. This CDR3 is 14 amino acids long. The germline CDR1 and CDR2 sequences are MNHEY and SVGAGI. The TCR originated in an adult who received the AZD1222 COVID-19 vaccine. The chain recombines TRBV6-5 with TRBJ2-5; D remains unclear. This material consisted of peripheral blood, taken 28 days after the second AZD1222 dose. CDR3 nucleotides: TGTGCCAGCAGTTACTCCCGGGTCCAAGAGACCCAGTACTTC. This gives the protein CASSYSRVQETQYF.